This paragraph covers one TCR beta chain sequence. The time point here: after dendritic cell vaccination, including at tumor progression/relapse. Isocitrate dehydrogenase mutation was absent in all glioblastoma patients. This sample was taken from a study of glioma-infiltrating T cells after dendritic cell vaccination. As for the study in general: Patients received autologous tumor lysate-pulsed dendritic cell vaccination between about 2003 and 2013.

CDR3 length: 15 amino acids. Germline CDR1 is MNHEY and CDR2 is SMNVEV (reference sequence). The V gene end was trimmed by 5 bases and the J gene end by 6 bases; junction bases not matched to a gene: 6. Up to about 2 ug genomic DNA was used for TCRB CDR3 amplification. Method: immunoSEQ multiplex PCR; TCRdb's copy keeps in-frame clones and lacks some. This table holds tens of thousands of clones, about 85% found once. The sequence was collected from a human donor with glioblastoma. This chain connects TRBV27 to TRBJ2-1; 11 nucleotides line up with TRBD2. Specimen: blood, collected after dendritic cell vaccination. CDR3 DNA sequence: TGTGCCAGCAGTCCATCGGGACTAGCGGTCAATGAGCAGTTCTTC. This encodes CASSPSGLAVNEQFF.